This T cell receptor beta chain comes out of a study of naive and memory T cell subsets (dated by TCRdb to the late 2010s). The study in broad terms: The figure summarizing these samples reported some 10 blood donors, 7 tuberculin skin test biopsies and 3 saline control biopsies. PCR2 was typically performed as a SYBR Green qPCR that was stopped at a set threshold, although end-point PCR (approximately 6 cycles) could be used instead for low-input samples.

A robust, sensitive protocol for the amplification, sequencing and analysis of TCRs was described in the study, in which 3' ligation of a UMI-containing oligonucleotide to TCR cDNA was used. Whole blood analysis involved drawing 2 to 3 ml of peripheral blood from adult healthy volunteers into Tempus tubes and then extracting RNA following the manufacturer's instructions. Before reverse transcription, total RNA that had not been cell sorted was treated with RQ1 DNase, with a target input of roughly 1 to 1,100 ng. Libraries were prepared from skin biopsies and whole blood so that pipeline robustness could be tested in samples in which T cells form a minority population. Library prep was done by 5' RACE. The ligated cDNA was amplified in four rounds of PCR with nested alpha and beta constant region primers together with the SP2 primer. For the blood and skin samples, TCR RNA was reverse transcribed with SuperScript IV using primers for the alpha and beta constant regions. T4 RNA ligase 1 was used to ligate an oligonucleotide containing the Illumina SP2 primer and a UMI to the 3' end of the cDNA. The 12-nucleotide UMI was composed of two random hexamers separated by an eight-base spacer, which was included to prevent hairpin formation. From the second PCR onward, the TCR alpha and beta chain libraries were handled separately, and dual indexing was used for multiplexing. After pooling, the indexed libraries were analyzed by capillary electrophoresis and sequenced on either an Illumina MiSeq or NextSeq. To boost base diversity and improve cluster recognition, PhiX DNA at 5-7% was spiked into the libraries. The paper's data handling went like this. Demultiplexor extracted UMIs from read 2, combined them with read 1 TCR sequence, and split reads by sample indices. Decombinator identified V and J genes and V-J junctions and gave each TCR a five-part identifier that included V and J deletions. UMIs were used by Collapsinator to correct sequencing errors and PCR amplification heterogeneity, so that a UMI-based abundance was obtained for each TCR. Identifiers were converted to nucleotide sequence by CDR3Translator and translated to amino acids, and CDR3 regions were extracted on the basis of terminal motifs. Error-corrected alpha and beta TCR counts from blood and skin were compared after normalization to input RNA amount. The public reads were reprocessed in TCRdb via fastp at Q25 and MiXCR, keeping in-frame beta chains. CDR3 protein duplicates are merged, each entry listing the most common genes and DNA. TCRdb assigned the V and J calls; the authors' analysis was not used. The sample table records about 62,000 distinct CDR3 sequences; under 10% of these occur just once. Over 15% of the sample is in the top ten clones.

This clonotype was found many times. Its specific antigen is unknown. No base qualities exist here, and no much larger clone lies one base off it. What the work shows at the level of the full study, not this receptor alone: The RNA-based method was acknowledged as potentially sensitive to TCR transcript changes with T cell activation and differentiation.

V and J lose 4 bases and 7 bases, and a span of 7 bases separates them. CDR1 and CDR2, looked up from the germline V gene, are MNHEY and SVGAGI. The CDR3 covers 11 residues, taking in both the cysteine and the phenylalanine. CDR3 DNA is the only sequence kept; it has 33 bases, read in frame from the first base. The chain uses TRBV6-5 and TRBJ1-1, with the D gene not confidently named. The TCR sequence derives from a female donor in good health. DNA sequence: TGTGCCAGCAGTTCAGGATTTGAAGCTTTCTTT. It specifies CASSSGFEAFF.